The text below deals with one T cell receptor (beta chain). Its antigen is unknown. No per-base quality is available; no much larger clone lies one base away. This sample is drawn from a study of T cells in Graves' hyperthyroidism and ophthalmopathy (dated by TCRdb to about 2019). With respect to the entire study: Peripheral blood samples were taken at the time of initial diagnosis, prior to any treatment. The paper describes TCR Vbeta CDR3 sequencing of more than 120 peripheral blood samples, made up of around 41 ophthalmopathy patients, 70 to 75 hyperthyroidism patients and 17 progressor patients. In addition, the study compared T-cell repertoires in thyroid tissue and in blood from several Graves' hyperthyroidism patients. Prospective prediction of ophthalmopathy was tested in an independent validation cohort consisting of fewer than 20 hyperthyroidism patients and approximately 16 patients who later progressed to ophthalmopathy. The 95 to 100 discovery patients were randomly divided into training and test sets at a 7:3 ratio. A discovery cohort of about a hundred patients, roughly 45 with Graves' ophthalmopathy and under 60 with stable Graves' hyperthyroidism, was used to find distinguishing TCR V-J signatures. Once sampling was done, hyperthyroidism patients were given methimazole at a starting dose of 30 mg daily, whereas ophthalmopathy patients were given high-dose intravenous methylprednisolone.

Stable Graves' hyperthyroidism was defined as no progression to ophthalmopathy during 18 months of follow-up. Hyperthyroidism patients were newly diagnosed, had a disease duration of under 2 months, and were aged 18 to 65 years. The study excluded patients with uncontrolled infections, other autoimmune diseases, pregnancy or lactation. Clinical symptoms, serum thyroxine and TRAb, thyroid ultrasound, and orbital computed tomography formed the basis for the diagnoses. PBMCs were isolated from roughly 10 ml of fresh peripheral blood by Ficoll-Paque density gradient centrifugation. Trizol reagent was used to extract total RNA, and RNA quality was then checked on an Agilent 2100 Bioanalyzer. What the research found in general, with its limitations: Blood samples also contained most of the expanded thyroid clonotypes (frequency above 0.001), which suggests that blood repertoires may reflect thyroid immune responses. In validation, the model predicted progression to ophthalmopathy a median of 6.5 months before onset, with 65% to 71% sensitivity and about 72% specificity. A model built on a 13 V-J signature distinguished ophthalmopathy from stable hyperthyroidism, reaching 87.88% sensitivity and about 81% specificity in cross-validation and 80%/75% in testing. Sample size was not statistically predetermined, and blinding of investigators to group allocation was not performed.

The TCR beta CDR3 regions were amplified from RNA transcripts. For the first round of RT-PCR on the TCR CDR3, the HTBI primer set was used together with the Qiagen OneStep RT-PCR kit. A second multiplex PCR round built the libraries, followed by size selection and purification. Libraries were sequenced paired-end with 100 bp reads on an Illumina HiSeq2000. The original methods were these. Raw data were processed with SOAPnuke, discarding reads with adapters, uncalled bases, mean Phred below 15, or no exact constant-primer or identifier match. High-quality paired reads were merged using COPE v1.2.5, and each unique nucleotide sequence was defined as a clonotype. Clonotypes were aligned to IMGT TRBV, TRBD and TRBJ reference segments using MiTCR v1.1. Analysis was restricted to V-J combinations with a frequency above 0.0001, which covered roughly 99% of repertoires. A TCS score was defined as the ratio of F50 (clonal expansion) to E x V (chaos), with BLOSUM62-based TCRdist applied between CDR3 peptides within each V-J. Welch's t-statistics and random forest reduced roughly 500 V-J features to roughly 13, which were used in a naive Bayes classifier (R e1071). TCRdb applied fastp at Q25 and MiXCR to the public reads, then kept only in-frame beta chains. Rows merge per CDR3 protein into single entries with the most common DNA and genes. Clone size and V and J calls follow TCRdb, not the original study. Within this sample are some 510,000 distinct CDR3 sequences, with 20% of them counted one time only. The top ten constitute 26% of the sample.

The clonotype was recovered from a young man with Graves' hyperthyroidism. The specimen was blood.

For the CDR3, the sequence is CASRLSGSRVANVLTF. The DNA reads as follows: TGTGCCAGCAGGCTATCTGGGTCGCGGGTGGCCAACGTCCTGACTTTC. Rearrangement joined TRBV28 to TRBJ2-6; TRBD2 is a possible D gene, resting on 5 matching bases. The CDR3 starts with the cysteine, ends with the phenylalanine, and has 16 residues. Only the CDR3 portion is preserved as DNA: 48 bases, with reading frame beginning at the first base. Cut back by 6 bases and 6 bases, the V and J ends lie 18 bases apart. CDR1 is given as MDHEN and CDR2 as SYDVKM, both from the germline V gene.